This T cell receptor (beta chain) appears in the sequencing data of a study of T cell repertoires in ileal Crohn's disease. Study details: At postoperative colonoscopy, neoterminal ileum biopsies were taken as M6.

The data were produced by immunoSEQ multiplex PCR, yet TCRdb's version contains in-frame clones alone and is incomplete. The sample yields several thousand clones, around 70% seen once. Specified time point: neoterminal ileum biopsy at postoperative endoscopy, about 6 months after surgery. This receptor was taken from an adult with Crohn's disease. Sequencing input: ileal tissue.

CDR3 residues: CASSNGQTEAFF. The DNA of the CDR3 is TGTGCCAGCAGTAATGGACAGACTGAAGCTTTCTTT. J is TRBJ1-1 and V is TRBV11-3; tentative D call: TRBD1 (6 bases). Germline CDR1 reads SGHNT; CDR2 reads YENEEA. Trimming left V 6 bases short and J 5 bases short, with 10 bases between. The CDR3 is 12 amino acids.